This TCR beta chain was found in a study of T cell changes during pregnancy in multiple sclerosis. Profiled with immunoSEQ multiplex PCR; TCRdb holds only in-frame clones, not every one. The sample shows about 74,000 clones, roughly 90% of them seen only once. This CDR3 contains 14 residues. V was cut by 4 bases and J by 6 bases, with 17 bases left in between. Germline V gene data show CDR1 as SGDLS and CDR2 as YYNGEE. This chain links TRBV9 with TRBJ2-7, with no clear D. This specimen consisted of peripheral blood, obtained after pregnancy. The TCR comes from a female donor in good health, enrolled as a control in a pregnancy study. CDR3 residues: CASSPSWVGGEQYF. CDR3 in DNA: TGTGCCAGCAGCCCTAGTTGGGTTGGCGGCGAGCAGTACTTC.